The present entry profiles one T cell receptor (beta chain) with its context. The identical CDR3 is also encoded by other nucleotide sequences in the sample. CD4+ naive, central memory, regulatory and stem cell-like memory cells were sorted via CD45RO/CCR7/CD25/CD127/CD95/CD27. The sample is drawn from a study of beta chain features in type 1 diabetes. Every bit of the isolated RNA underwent reverse transcription, so sequencing read expressed TCRB transcripts. The method was immunoSEQ multiplex PCR; TCRdb's version includes in-frame clones alone and lacks a portion of them. The table records roughly 450,000 clones, around 13% of them present only once. The ends were cut back, 0 bases at V and 1 base at J, with 5 bases in the middle. This CDR3 has 14 amino acids. CDR1 MNHEY and CDR2 SVGAGI come from the germline V gene.

The chain couples TRBV6-5 to TRBJ2-3; unclear D gene. The material sequenced was naive CD4+ T cells from blood. The source is a young man in good health. As DNA, the CDR3 is TGTGCCAGCAGTTACTCGCAGGGCACAGATACGCAGTATTTT. Protein sequence: CASSYSQGTDTQYF.